The next 20 T cell receptor beta chains were all read from a single sample in a study of blood T cell repertoires in COVID-19. Profiling relied on immunoSEQ multiplex PCR, and the TCRdb table lists in-frame clones only, not all of them. Of about 210,000 clones listed, more than 80% are singletons. Sequenced material: PBMCs or T cells enriched from blood (not recorded which). These TCRs come from a woman younger than 35 who had recovered from COVID-19.

The chain employs TRBV6-5 and TRBJ1-1, with unresolved D. The ends were cut back, 8 bases at V and 3 bases at J, with 13 bases in the middle. The CDR3 has 13 residues. Germline V gene sequence: CDR1 MNHEY, CDR2 SVGAGI. CDR3 residues: CASGGPFDTEAFF. The CDR3 DNA follows: TGTGCCAGCGGAGGGCCTTTCGACACTGAAGCTTTCTTT.

The chain uses TRBV6-5 and TRBJ1-6; 9 bases map to TRBD1. The germline V gene encodes CDR1 MNHEY and CDR2 SVGAGI. V shed 2 bases, J shed 9 bases, and the junction held 8 bases outside the gene matches. The CDR3 extends over 16 amino acids. Written as DNA, the CDR3 is TGTGCCAGCAGTTACGCAGCCGGGACAGGGTTTTCACCCCTCCACTTT. It specifies CASSYAAGTGFSPLHF.

This clone occurred once. The rearrangement links TRBV7-3 to TRBJ2-5; TRBD1 agrees at 9 bases. The ends lost 2 bases at V and 3 bases at J; junction bases unmatched: 10. From germline, CDR1 is SGHTA and CDR2 FQGTGA. CDR3 size: 17 residues. CDR3 DNA sequence: TGTGCCAGCAGCTTACTCGGTGGGACAGGGCTAAAAGAGACCCAGTACTTC. Translation gives CASSLLGGTGLKETQYF.

The CDR3 here is CASSQDLGGQGTSNTEAFF. DNA of the CDR3: TGTGCCAGCAGCCAAGATCTGGGGGGGCAGGGGACATCCAACACTGAAGCTTTCTTT. The chain employs TRBV4-2 and TRBJ1-1; tentative D call: TRBD1 (6 bases). CDR3 length: 19 residues. V was pared by 0 bases and J by 2 bases, with 22 bases between. Germline V gene sequence: CDR1 LGHNA, CDR2 YNFKEQ.

The rearrangement uses TRBV5-1 and TRBJ1-2; possible D gene TRBD1, 6 bases. The CDR3 is made up of 14 amino acids. The germline V and J ends were trimmed by 0 bases and 3 bases, with 9 bases remaining between them. The germline V gene has CDR1 SGHRS and CDR2 YFSETQ. The CDR3 region has the DNA TGCGCCAGCAGCTTGGCAGGGGCGGACTATGGCTACACCTTC. Encoded protein: CASSLAGADYGYTF.

V usage is TRBV2 and J usage is TRBJ2-5; maybe TRBD2 (5 bases). CDR3 size: 14 residues. The ends were cut back, 6 bases at V and 5 bases at J, with 16 bases in the middle. Germline loops: CDR1 SNHLY, CDR2 FYNNEI. CDR3 loop: CASRGDSLSETQYF. As DNA, the CDR3 is TGTGCCAGCAGGGGAGACTCCCTGTCCGAGACCCAGTACTTC. The full variable domain, with the rest looked up from reference TRBV2 and TRBJ2-5, is EPEVTQTPSHQVTQMGQEVILRCVPISNHLYFYWYRQILGQKVEFLVSFYNNEISEKSEIFDDQFSVERPDGSNFTLKIRSTKLEDSAMYFCASRGDSLSETQYFGPGTRLLVL.

The CDR3 here is CASREGTIYYEQYF. In DNA form, the CDR3 reads TGTGCCAGCAGAGAGGGGACAATCTATTACGAGCAGTACTTC. The chain links TRBV6-5 to TRBJ2-7; possible D gene TRBD1, 6 bases. Germline values: CDR1 MNHEY, CDR2 SVGAGI. This CDR3 spans 14 amino acids. V gave up 6 bases and J gave up 4 bases, with 16 bases separating them.

The CDR3 loop reads CATPRGGTEAFF. As DNA, the CDR3 is TGTGCCACCCCTAGGGGGGGCACTGAAGCTTTCTTT. The J gene is TRBJ1-1, the V gene TRBV19, with D perhaps matching TRBD1 (6 bases). The CDR3 totals 12 residues. With 10 bases removed from V and 4 bases from J, the gap between germline ends came to 13 bases. Germline CDR1 LNHDA, CDR2 SQIVND (reference sequence).

The sample holds one count of this clone. Other nucleotide sequences from this sample produce the same CDR3. V gene TRBV5-1 combines with J gene TRBJ2-7; 8 nucleotides match TRBD1. Germline V lookup: CDR1 SGHRS, CDR2 YFSETQ. Germline trimming cut 0 bases from V and 2 bases from J; bases unmatched to any gene: 4. The CDR3 spans 15 residues. CDR3 protein: CASSLAGTGAYEQYF. As DNA, the CDR3 is TGCGCCAGCAGCTTGGCCGGGACAGGAGCCTACGAGCAGTACTTC.

The genes are TRBV6-1 and TRBJ1-1; no clear D gene. The germline CDR1 and CDR2 sequences are MNHNS and SASEGT. With 0 bases removed from V and 0 bases from J, the gap between germline ends came to 5 bases. This CDR3 region has 14 residues. The chain's CDR3 is CASSEAGMNTEAFF. CDR3 coding DNA: TGTGCCAGCAGTGAAGCCGGGATGAACACTGAAGCTTTCTTT.

This rearrangement joins TRBV19 to TRBJ2-1, with 7 bases matching TRBD2. This CDR3 spans 17 amino acids. CDR1 and CDR2 (germline): LNHDA, SQIVND (reference sequence). The V and J ends lost 0 bases and 2 bases, in that order; junction bases with no gene match: 7. CDR3 nucleotide sequence: TGTGCCAGTAGTATAGATCTGGAGGCGGGGGCCTACAATGAGCAGTTCTTC. It codes for CASSIDLEAGAYNEQFF. Full variable domain (rest looked up from reference TRBV19 and TRBJ2-1): DGGITQSPKYLFRKEGQNVTLSCEQNLNHDAMYWYRQDPGQGLRLIYYSQIVNDFQKGDIAEGYSVSREKKESFPLTVTSAQKNPTAFYLCASSIDLEAGAYNEQFFGPGTRLTVL.

The V call is TRBV10-3, the J call TRBJ1-6; 7 nucleotides match TRBD1. CDR3 length equals 13 residues. Germline V gene lookup returns CDR1 ENHRY and CDR2 SYGVKD. J gave up 4 bases and V 7 bases, and 1 base lay outside the gene matches. CDR3 DNA: TGTGCCATCATGGGACAGTATAATTCACCCCTCCACTTT. Translating gives CAIMGQYNSPLHF.

The chain recombines TRBV4-1 with TRBJ1-4; D gene uncertain. This CDR3 is 15 amino acids long. Trimming cost V 10 bases and J 0 bases, with 15 bases left between them. Germline V CDR1 and CDR2: MGHRA, YSYEKL. CDR3 DNA: TGCGCCACTCGGACTGGAGCAGCAACTAATGAAAAACTGTTTTTT. It specifies CATRTGAATNEKLFF.

The chain carries TRBV5-4 and TRBJ2-1; no clear D gene. There are 15 residues in the CDR3. V dropped 0 bases and J dropped 7 bases, with 14 bases sitting between them. CDR1 and CDR2 (germline): SGHNT, YYREEE (reference sequence). The DNA of the CDR3 is TGTGCCAGCAGCTTGGGACTCGGTTCGCGGAATGAGCAGTTCTTC. Translated, it gives CASSLGLGSRNEQFF.

The gene calls are TRBV5-6 and TRBJ2-5, with D possibly matching TRBD1 (6 bases). The V gene's germline CDR1 is SGHDT and CDR2 YYEEEE. CDR3 length: 13 residues. Trimming removed 2 bases at V and 5 bases at J, with 10 bases between. CDR3 sequence (DNA): TGTGCCAGCAGCTTTCAGGGGCCGGAGACCCAGTACTTC. This sequence encodes CASSFQGPETQYF.

This sequence joins TRBV28 and TRBJ1-2, with D possibly TRBD1 on 6 matching bases. V lost 2 bases to trimming and J lost 4 bases, with 29 bases between them. Germline CDR1 and CDR2: MDHEN and SYDVKM. The CDR3 runs to 20 residues. The CDR3 here is CASSLQRGYRVETPRYGYTF. The CDR3 DNA follows: TGTGCCAGCAGTTTACAACGTGGATACAGGGTGGAAACTCCTCGCTATGGCTACACCTTC.

V is TRBV12-5 and J is TRBJ1-2; D is uncertain. Germline V gives CDR1 LGHNT, CDR2 FRNRAP. V lost 7 bases and J lost 4, with 19 bases in between. This CDR3 spans 15 amino acids. The CDR3 DNA follows: TGTGCTAGTGCCCCCACACCGGGAGGAGTCTATGGCTACACCTTC. Translated, it gives CASAPTPGGVYGYTF.

The CDR3 reads CASSQDGSSPLHF. CDR3 sequence (DNA): TGTGCCAGCAGCCAAGATGGGAGTTCACCCCTCCACTTT. This chain uses TRBV3-1 (or the pseudogene TRBV3-2) with TRBJ1-6; no clear D gene. The CDR3 spans 13 residues. Germline CDR1 LGHDT, CDR2 YNNKEL (reference sequence). Trimming shortened V by 0 bases and J by 9 bases, and 6 bases separated the two germline ends.

CDR3 DNA sequence: TGTGCCAGCAGCCCCCTAGAGTCCGGGGGAGAGACGCAGTTCTTC. Translated, it gives CASSPLESGGETQFF. The chain employs TRBV11-2 and TRBJ2-1, with a tentative D call TRBD2 (6 bases). Germline-derived CDR1 and CDR2 are SGHAT and FQNNGV. CDR3 length: 15 amino acids. Between the trimmed V and J ends, which lost 5 bases and 12 bases, there was a span of 23 bases.

This chain links TRBV5-1 with TRBJ2-1; D gene unclear. Trimming removed 4 bases at V and 6 bases at J, with 11 bases between. This CDR3 comprises 13 residues. From germline, CDR1 is SGHRS and CDR2 YFSETQ. The chain's CDR3 is CASSPPPGNEQFF. The CDR3, as DNA: TGCGCCAGCAGCCCCCCTCCGGGCAATGAGCAGTTCTTC. Looking up the rest from reference TRBV5-1 and TRBJ2-1 gives the full variable domain: KAGVTQTPRYLIKTRGQQVTLSCSPISGHRSVSWYQQTPGQGLQFLFEYFSETQRNKGNFPGRFSGRQFSNSRSEMNVSTLELGDSALYLCASSPPPGNEQFFGPGTRLTVL.